This entry concerns a single T cell receptor (beta chain). This clonotype appeared a few times. The clone's antigen remains unknown. Base qualities were left out, and no much larger clone turns up one base away. This sample is drawn from a study of patients and donors after allogeneic stem cell transplantation (dated by TCRdb to 2020 to 2022). CDR1 and CDR2 were assigned from the germline V gene as SGHVS and FNYEAQ. V has 1 base trimmed and J has 17 bases trimmed; junction bases matching no gene number 12. The CDR3 sequence holds 15 residues, the cysteine and phenylalanine included. CDR3 DNA only is kept here, 45 bases in frame from base 1. The protocol used for the library was RT-PCR. Sequencing took place on a NextSeq 550. Clones were called with MiXCR by TCRdb after fastp trimmed the public reads at Q25, and only in-frame beta chains were retained. Every distinct CDR3 protein forms one entry, paired with its most common genes and DNA. The sample table holds 900,000 to 1,000,000 distinct CDR3 sequences, of which about a sixth were seen once. The ten largest clonotypes hold 5.5% to 6.5% of the sample.

Sequencing was performed on blood, either unsorted or a sorted T cell fraction (not recorded which). The sequence came from a human donor who was either an allogeneic HSCT recipient or a stem cell or donor lymphocyte infusion donor (not recorded which). It is not recorded whose cells these are; they may come from a transplant donor. The V gene is TRBV7-6 and the J gene is TRBJ1-6, and 9 bases in between align with TRBD1. The CDR3 here reads CASSLDSQGAGGIHF. The nucleotide sequence is given as TGTGCCAGCAGCTTAGACTCACAGGGGGCCGGGGGGATCCACTTT. Reference TRBV7-6 and TRBJ1-6 genes cover what lies past the CDR3, so the full variable domain is GAGVSQSPRYKVTKRGQDVALRCDPISGHVSLYWYRQALGQGPEFLTYFNYEAQQDKSGLPNDRFSAERPEGSISTLTIQRTEQRDSAMYRCASSLDSQGAGGIHFGNGTRLTVT.